This entry concerns a single T cell receptor (beta chain). These data originate in a study of OX40 agonist ivuxolimab in advanced cancers. In germline, CDR1 is SGHRS, CDR2 YFSETQ. Trimming removed 0 bases from V and 2 bases from J, with 9 bases in between. The CDR3 has 14 residues. This table comes from immunoSEQ multiplex PCR, and its TCRdb copy is limited to in-frame clones, with some not included. The sample records approximately 76,000 clones, roughly 89% being singletons. Exclusion of a patient followed from autoimmune disease history or systemic immunosuppression. V gene TRBV5-1 combines with J gene TRBJ2-7; TRBD1 might be the D (5 bases). This TCR was sampled from an adult with an advanced solid tumor such as melanoma, head and neck, liver or kidney cancer. The material sequenced was CD4+ or CD8+ T cells sorted from blood, taken in a trial of the OX40 agonist ivuxolimab. DNA for the CDR3: TGCGCCAGCAGCTTGGTCCAGGGTGCCTACGAGCAGTACTTC. Amino acids: CASSLVQGAYEQYF.